What follows are 27 T cell receptor beta chains derived from one specimen sequenced in a study of vaccination and CD4 T cells after COVID-19. Once obtained from cultured CD4+ T cells, the DNA was sequenced using the Oncomine TCR Beta short-read assay. Each CDR3 protein gets one entry after TCRdb re-called the PCR reads with MiXCR. The table has thousands of distinct CDR3 sequences, approximately 67% seen once; the top ten hold about 10%. Treatment here: roughly nine-day PBMC culture with coronavirus spike peptide pools or control peptides (ViraFEST assay). These receptors have no known antigen. Sequencing was performed on CD4+ T cells from blood, cultured in vitro, taken before SARS-CoV-2 vaccination. These receptor sequences come from a human donor who had recovered from COVID-19.

The chain is built from TRBV20-1 and TRBJ2-5, with 11 bases matching TRBD2. The CDR3 extends over 15 amino acids. Per germline, CDR1 DFQATT and CDR2 SNEGSKA (reference sequence). V lost 5 bases and J lost 2; bases outside the gene matches: 7. The CDR3 bases are TGCAGTGCTCTTCCGTTAGCGGGAGGGCAAGAGACCCAGTACTTC. It encodes CSALPLAGGQETQYF.

The chain has TRBV19 and TRBJ1-5; TRBD1 is a possible D gene (5 bases). The germline V gene has CDR1 LNHDA and CDR2 SQIVND (reference sequence). The ends were cut back, 8 bases at V and 3 bases at J, with 11 bases in the middle. The CDR3 loop spans 13 amino acids. This CDR3 is CASRGSYNQPQHF. CDR3 DNA: TGTGCCAGTCGGGGCAGCTACAATCAGCCCCAGCATTTT.

This clonotype is medium-sized by share. A junction end diverges from the germline sequence, so it may reflect a read error. The chain combines TRBV7-9 with TRBJ2-7; 7 bases fit TRBD1. CDR1 SEHNR and CDR2 FQNEAQ come from the germline V gene (reference sequence). This CDR3 comprises 12 residues. CDR3 sequence: CASSFMGQKPTF. CDR3 nucleotide sequence: TGTGCCAGCAGCTTTATGGGACAGAAGCCCACCTTC. The variable domain in full, with the rest retrieved from reference TRBV7-9 and TRBJ2-7, is DTGVSQNPRHKITKRGQNVTFRCDPISEHNRLYWYRQTLGQGPEFLTYFQNEAQLEKSRLLSDRFSAERPKGSFSTLEIQRTEQGDSAMYLCASSFMGQKPTFGPGTRLTVT.

The rearrangement joins TRBV2 to TRBJ2-3; tentative D call: TRBD1 (5 bases). V lost 4 bases and J 4 bases, leaving 6 bases between the germline ends. This CDR3 is built from 12 residues. The germline V gene encodes CDR1 SNHLY and CDR2 FYNNEI. CDR3 in amino acids: CASSVGADTQYF. The CDR3 DNA sequence: TGTGCCAGCAGTGTAGGGGCAGATACGCAGTATTTT.

V usage is TRBV19 and J usage is TRBJ2-3; tentative D call: TRBD2 (5 bases). CDR1 is LNHDA, CDR2 SQIVND, per germline (reference sequence). This CDR3 region has 12 residues. V was shortened by 6 bases and J by 4 bases, with 8 bases between the two germline ends. This chain's CDR3 is CASRWESDTQYF. CDR3 nucleotide sequence: TGTGCCAGTAGGTGGGAGTCAGATACGCAGTATTTT.

This chain connects TRBV7-9 to TRBJ2-1, with D unclear. CDR1 and CDR2 (germline): SEHNR, FQNEAQ (reference sequence). The CDR3 extends over 13 amino acids. V dropped 1 base and J dropped 6 bases, with 7 bases sitting between them. CDR3 coding DNA: TGTGCCAGCAGCTTAGTTTATTCCAATGAGCAGTTCTTC. This sequence encodes CASSLVYSNEQFF.

This clonotype came up a few times. The chain is built from TRBV20-1 and TRBJ1-2; 9 bases are a match to TRBD1. The CDR3 has 16 amino acids. V gave up 3 bases and J gave up 0 bases; unmatched junction bases: 8. Germline V lookup: CDR1 DFQATT, CDR2 SNEGSKA (reference sequence). DNA of the CDR3: TGCAGTGCTAGTGGAACAGGGGGCGAGGCTAACTATGGCTACACCTTC. Encoded protein: CSASGTGGEANYGYTF.

This chain joins TRBV6-5 and TRBJ1-6; 8 bases map to TRBD1. Germline V gene lookup returns CDR1 MNHEY and CDR2 SVGAGI. This CDR3 spans 18 amino acids. Trimming at V came to 4 bases and at J to 4 bases, leaving 12 bases not matched to a gene. CDR3 sequence (DNA): TGTGCCAGCAGTTCCGACCTCAGGGGGCCCTATTATAATTCACCCCTCCACTTT. This encodes CASSSDLRGPYYNSPLHF.

V and J are TRBV20-1 and TRBJ2-5; TRBD1 might be the D (6 bases). The germline V gene has CDR1 DFQATT and CDR2 SNEGSKA (reference sequence). V was cut by 4 bases and J by 7 bases, with 13 bases left in between. The CDR3 is made up of 12 amino acids. CDR3 in DNA: TGCAGTGCTAAGGGACACGCAGGGACCCAGTACTTC. Amino acids: CSAKGHAGTQYF.

This sequence joins TRBV30 and TRBJ1-6, with 8 nucleotides matching TRBD1. The length of the CDR3 is 14 residues. J gave up 5 bases and V 5 bases, and 5 bases lay outside the gene matches. In germline, CDR1 is GTSNPN, CDR2 SVGIG (reference sequence). The CDR3 nucleotides read TGTGCCTGGGCGCAGGGGGCGCATAATTCACCCCTCCACTTT. As protein: CAWAQGAHNSPLHF.

This chain links TRBV20-1 with TRBJ2-3; D is ambiguous. V was shortened by 1 base and J by 0 bases, with 5 bases between the two germline ends. The CDR3 spans 13 residues. Germline V gene data show CDR1 as DFQATT and CDR2 as SNEGSKA (reference sequence). The CDR3 is CSARADSTDTQYF. DNA for the CDR3: TGCAGTGCTAGAGCCGACAGCACAGATACGCAGTATTTT.

The chain uses TRBV6-1 and TRBJ1-5, with unresolved D. Trimming shortened V by 1 base and J by 4 bases, and 5 bases separated the two germline ends. The length of the CDR3 is 13 residues. CDR1 and CDR2 (germline): MNHNS, SASEGT. The CDR3 loop reads CASSEGGNQPQHF. The CDR3 DNA sequence: TGTGCCAGCAGTGAAGGGGGTAATCAGCCCCAGCATTTT.

This chain connects TRBV29-1 to TRBJ2-5; 8 bases are shared with TRBD1. The CDR3 has 15 residues. Germline V gives CDR1 SQVTM, CDR2 ANQGSEA. J gave up 7 bases and V 3 bases, and 13 bases lay outside the gene matches. The CDR3 DNA sequence: TGCAGCGTTGAGGGCACAGGGGGACTCTCAGGGACCCAGTACTTC. Translating gives CSVEGTGGLSGTQYF.

The chain joins TRBV7-8 to TRBJ1-5, with D hard to call. Trimming removed 1 base at V and 2 bases at J, with 3 bases between. Germline loops: CDR1 SGHVS, CDR2 FQNEAQ. The CDR3 totals 13 residues. CDR3 sequence reads: CASSLDGNQPQHF. CDR3 DNA sequence: TGTGCCAGCAGCTTAGACGGCAATCAGCCCCAGCATTTT.

The CDR3 nucleotides read TGTGCCAGCAGCAAAACAGGGGTCGAGCAGTACTTC. This codes for CASSKTGVEQYF. J is TRBJ2-7 and V is TRBV7-6; 7 bases align to TRBD1. This CDR3 region has 12 residues. After removal of 5 bases from V and 6 bases from J, the junction contained 4 bases not matched to a gene. Germline values: CDR1 SGHVS, CDR2 FNYEAQ.

V is TRBV7-9 and J is TRBJ1-6, with unresolved D. This CDR3 spans 12 amino acids. V was clipped by 3 bases and J by 7 bases, with 4 bases between them. CDR1 SEHNR and CDR2 FQNEAQ come from the germline V gene (reference sequence). This CDR3 reads CASSFRNSPLHF. The CDR3 nucleotides read TGTGCCAGCAGCTTCCGGAATTCACCCCTCCACTTT.

This clonotype has a handful of counts. The chain recombines TRBV12-3 or TRBV12-4 with TRBJ1-5; a weak D match, TRBD1 (5 bases). This CDR3 is built from 14 residues. V lost 6 bases to trimming and J lost 6 bases, with 15 bases between them. The CDR3 sequence: CASSHLGGVQPQHF. The CDR3 DNA follows: TGTGCCAGCAGCCACCTCGGGGGGGTTCAGCCCCAGCATTTT.

In this sample, this clonotype turned up a few times. This chain connects TRBV7-2 to TRBJ2-3; 7 nucleotides agree with TRBD2. The V segment lost 1 base and the J segment 5 bases; nucleotides outside the gene matches: 3. The CDR3 length is 14 residues. The germline gives CDR1 SGHTA, CDR2 FQGNSA. The CDR3: CASSLVSSGDTQYF. The CDR3 region has the DNA TGTGCCAGCAGCTTAGTTTCTAGCGGAGATACGCAGTATTTT.

The CDR3 DNA is TGTGCCAGCAGTTACTGGGGCAATCAGCCCCAGCATTTT. Protein sequence: CASSYWGNQPQHF. This sequence joins TRBV6-2 or TRBV6-3 and TRBJ1-5; the D is unclear. V was pared by 1 base and J by 2 bases, with 3 bases between. The CDR3 has 13 amino acids. Germline V gene data show CDR1 as MNHEY and CDR2 as SVGEGT.

The chain has TRBV11-2 and TRBJ2-3; D possibly corresponds to TRBD1 (6 bases). Between the trimmed V and J ends, which lost 5 bases and 2 bases, there was a span of 11 bases. Germline V lookup: CDR1 SGHAT, CDR2 FQNNGV. The CDR3 contains 14 residues. CDR3 region: CASSPGAATDTQYF. As DNA, the CDR3 is TGTGCCAGCAGCCCAGGGGCCGCCACAGATACGCAGTATTTT.

The CDR3 loop reads CASSYLSGVYQETQYF. For the CDR3, the DNA is TGTGCCAGTAGTTATCTTTCCGGGGTGTACCAAGAGACCCAGTACTTC. The chain joins TRBV19 to TRBJ2-5; the D gene is possibly TRBD2 (5 bases). V lost 5 bases and J lost 0, with 16 bases in between. Germline CDR1 reads LNHDA; CDR2 reads SQIVND (reference sequence). The CDR3 spans 16 residues.

A few counts support this clonotype. This chain uses TRBV20-1 with TRBJ1-2, with 7 bases aligning to TRBD1. Germline CDR1 reads DFQATT; CDR2 reads SNEGSKA (reference sequence). The ends lost 5 bases at V and 8 bases at J; junction bases unmatched: 2. CDR3 length: 10 residues. Here the CDR3 reads CSARQGGYTF. The CDR3 DNA sequence: TGCAGTGCTCGACAGGGAGGCTACACCTTC.

To note about this clonotype: It may be a read error: a sequence one base away is much more abundant. The chain carries TRBV27 and TRBJ2-7; no clear D gene. CDR1 is MNHEY, CDR2 SMNVEV, per germline (reference sequence). The CDR3 covers 13 residues. The CDR3 spells CVSRPNQDYEQYF. Here the CDR3 DNA reads TGTGTCAGCAGACCAAACCAAGACTACGAGCAGTACTTC.

The chain carries TRBV28 and TRBJ1-2; TRBD1 agrees at 7 bases. The CDR3 is 13 residues long. Germline CDR1 MDHEN, CDR2 SYDVKM. The trim removed 7 bases at V and 4 bases at J, leaving 6 bases unmatched. The CDR3 nucleotides read TGTGCCAGCACCGAGTACAGGGGCTATGGCTACACCTTC. Its translation: CASTEYRGYGYTF.

J is TRBJ1-6 and V is TRBV7-8; the D is unclear. This CDR3 spans 15 amino acids. V lost 1 base and J 10 bases, leaving 14 bases between the germline ends. The V gene's germline CDR1 is SGHVS and CDR2 FQNEAQ. CDR3 in DNA: TGTGCCAGCAGCTTAGGTCTTTTAATAGGATCACCCCTCCACTTT. It translates to CASSLGLLIGSPLHF.

CDR3 region: CASSLEVGGDYNSPLHF. The CDR3 DNA follows: TGCGCCAGCAGCTTGGAGGTAGGGGGAGACTATAATTCACCCCTCCACTTT. The chain recombines TRBV5-1 with TRBJ1-6; maybe TRBD1 (6 bases). Trimming stripped 0 bases from V and 3 bases from J, with 13 bases between. Looked up from germline, CDR1 is SGHRS and CDR2 is YFSETQ. The CDR3 totals 17 residues.

The J gene is TRBJ2-7, the V gene TRBV11-2; D possibly uses TRBD1 or TRBD2 (5 bases each). Germline CDR1 reads SGHAT; CDR2 reads FQNNGV. CDR3 size: 15 residues. Trimming pared 2 bases from V and 2 bases from J, leaving 13 bases between. The CDR3 sequence: CASSLNSVGPYEQYF. In DNA form, the CDR3 reads TGTGCCAGCAGCTTAAATTCTGTGGGACCCTACGAGCAGTACTTC.